These 29 T cell receptor beta chains were sequenced from one sample in a study of chemoradiotherapy in HPV16-positive cancers. The table came from immunoSEQ multiplex PCR; TCRdb's copy has only in-frame clones and leaves some out. The sample consists of around 17,000 clones, about three quarters of them appearing once. This material consisted of tumor tissue, taken from a patient who underwent chemoradiotherapy. These receptors all stem from a human donor with HPV-associated anogenital cancer.

This chain connects TRBV4-2 to TRBJ2-7; 13 bases match TRBD2. The CDR3 spans 17 residues. CDR1 is LGHNA and CDR2 is YNFKEQ in the germline V gene. The J segment lost 3 bases and the V segment lost 5 bases, leaving 10 bases of the junction unmatched. CDR3 DNA sequence: TGTGCCAGCAGCAGCGGGACTAGCGGGACCACCTTCTACGAGCAGTACTTC. It encodes CASSSGTSGTTFYEQYF.

V and J are TRBV5-4 and TRBJ2-5; D remains ambiguous. The CDR3 sequence is 13 residues long. Trimming removed 4 bases at V and 3 bases at J, with 10 bases between. Germline CDR1 SGHNT, CDR2 YYREEE (reference sequence). For the CDR3, the DNA is TGTGCCAGCAGCATCCCTGGCAAAGAGACCCAGTACTTC. This sequence encodes CASSIPGKETQYF.

V and J are TRBV2 and TRBJ2-1; TRBD2 might be the D (6 bases). The CDR3 has 11 residues. The germline gives CDR1 SNHLY, CDR2 FYNNEI. Trimming left V 2 bases short and J 15 bases short, with 11 bases between. CDR3 coding DNA: TGTGCCAGCAGTGAACTCGGGAGAGTGTTCTTC. Translated, it gives CASSELGRVFF.

This clone is deemed medium-sized (0.01 to 0.1%). This chain links TRBV5-1 with TRBJ1-2; TRBD1 agrees at 7 bases. J gave up 4 bases and V 0 bases, and 12 bases lay outside the gene matches. Looked up from germline, CDR1 is SGHRS and CDR2 is YFSETQ. The CDR3 consists of 17 residues. The CDR3 sequence: CASSLATEQGTRYGYTF. In nucleotides, the CDR3 is TGCGCCAGCAGCTTGGCTACGGAACAGGGGACCCGCTATGGCTACACCTTC. The complete variable domain, with remaining parts taken from reference TRBV5-1 and TRBJ1-2, reads KAGVTQTPRYLIKTRGQQVTLSCSPISGHRSVSWYQQTPGQGLQFLFEYFSETQRNKGNFPGRFSGRQFSNSRSEMNVSTLELGDSALYLCASSLATEQGTRYGYTFGSGTRLTVV.

Here the CDR3 DNA reads TGTGCCAGCAGCCCCCGATCGTGGGGCACTGAAGCTTTCTTT. Translation: CASSPRSWGTEAFF. J is TRBJ1-1 and V is TRBV7-1; the D is unclear. TRBV7-1 counts as an open reading frame of uncertain function. This CDR3 comprises 14 residues. V was shortened by 5 bases and J by 4 bases, with 14 bases between the two germline ends.

This chain links TRBV27 with TRBJ1-6, with unresolved D. CDR3 length: 13 residues. V shed 2 bases and J shed 9 bases, with 8 bases lying between them. Germline V CDR1 and CDR2: MNHEY, SMNVEV (reference sequence). Here the CDR3 reads CASSLTNSSPLHF. Here the CDR3 DNA reads TGTGCCAGCAGTTTAACCAATAGTTCACCCCTCCACTTT.

This chain links TRBV5-1 with TRBJ1-1, with D possibly TRBD1 on 5 matching bases. Germline-derived CDR1 and CDR2 are SGHRS and YFSETQ. Trimming shortened V by 1 base and J by 1 base, and 11 bases separated the two germline ends. This CDR3 is 15 amino acids long. The CDR3 loop reads CASSLLGEGNTEAFF. In DNA form, the CDR3 reads TGCGCCAGCAGCTTGTTGGGGGAGGGGAACACTGAAGCTTTCTTT.

The chain has TRBV7-8 and TRBJ1-1; 10 bases line up with TRBD1. The germline CDR1 and CDR2 sequences are SGHVS and FQNEAQ. The CDR3 spans 17 residues. Trimming took 0 bases from V and 5 from J; bases not matched to a gene: 9. This CDR3 is CASSLAGTGVLRTEAFF. In DNA form, the CDR3 reads TGTGCCAGCAGCTTAGCCGGGACAGGGGTATTGCGGACTGAAGCTTTCTTT.

This sequence joins TRBV7-9 and TRBJ2-3; D unresolved. CDR3 size: 14 residues. CDR1 and CDR2 from the germline V gene are SEHNR and FQNEAQ (reference sequence). Trimming left V 7 bases short and J 3 bases short, with 14 bases between. The CDR3 DNA reads as TGTGCCAGCAACCCACTATTAGGGACAGATACGCAGTATTTT. Its translation: CASNPLLGTDTQYF.

The V call is TRBV6-6, the J call TRBJ1-2; D is unclear. CDR1 and CDR2 (germline): MNHNY, SVGAGI (reference sequence). The CDR3 spans 14 residues. V was cut by 5 bases and J by 1 base, with 11 bases left in between. The CDR3: CASSPPGRNYGYTF. The CDR3 region has the DNA TGTGCCAGCAGTCCCCCGGGCCGTAACTATGGCTACACCTTC.

The chain joins TRBV10-3 to TRBJ1-3; D unclear. V lost 10 bases, J lost 0 bases, and 10 bases lay in between. The CDR3 loop spans 13 amino acids. Germline V gene lookup returns CDR1 ENHRY and CDR2 SYGVKD. This CDR3 reads CATRAVSGNTIYF. CDR3 bases: TGTGCCACCCGGGCGGTCTCTGGAAACACCATATATTTT.

The chain uses TRBV5-1 and TRBJ2-3; D possibly corresponds to TRBD2 (6 bases). Germline CDR1 SGHRS, CDR2 YFSETQ. This CDR3 region has 16 residues. V was shortened by 0 bases and J by 2 bases, with 13 bases between the two germline ends. The CDR3 here is CASSLGRAGHTDTQYF. CDR3 nucleotides: TGCGCCAGCAGCTTGGGTAGGGCGGGGCACACAGATACGCAGTATTTT.

This sequence joins TRBV2 and TRBJ2-5; D ambiguous. Germline CDR1 is SNHLY and CDR2 is FYNNEI. The CDR3 contains 15 residues. Trimming removed 1 base at V and 5 bases at J, with 14 bases between. In nucleotides, the CDR3 is TGTGCCAGCAGTGAAGTGCGGATCAGGTTGGAGACCCAGTACTTC. Residues: CASSEVRIRLETQYF. Based on the CDR3 plus reference TRBV2 and TRBJ2-5, the full variable domain is EPEVTQTPSHQVTQMGQEVILRCVPISNHLYFYWYRQILGQKVEFLVSFYNNEISEKSEIFDDQFSVERPDGSNFTLKIRSTKLEDSAMYFCASSEVRIRLETQYFGPGTRLLVL.

The chain carries TRBV7-2 and TRBJ2-7; D gene uncertain. This CDR3 spans 14 amino acids. V shed 5 bases and J shed 4 bases, with 15 bases lying between them. Germline V CDR1 and CDR2: SGHTA, FQGNSA. CDR3 sequence: CASSVLGRFYEQYF. CDR3 sequence (DNA): TGTGCCAGCAGCGTTCTGGGTCGGTTTTACGAGCAGTACTTC.

This clone was counted only a few times. This sequence joins TRBV19 and TRBJ1-2, with D possibly TRBD1 on 5 matching bases. The CDR3 runs to 12 residues. V lost 3 bases, J lost 3 bases, and 5 bases lay in between. Germline CDR1 reads LNHDA; CDR2 reads SQIVND (reference sequence). Here the CDR3 DNA reads TGTGCCAGTAGTATCAGGGACTATGGCTACACCTTC. Translating it yields CASSIRDYGYTF. Drawing the rest from reference TRBV19 and TRBJ1-2, the complete variable domain is DGGITQSPKYLFRKEGQNVTLSCEQNLNHDAMYWYRQDPGQGLRLIYYSQIVNDFQKGDIAEGYSVSREKKESFPLTVTSAQKNPTAFYLCASSIRDYGYTFGSGTRLTVV.

The rearrangement links TRBV27 to TRBJ2-1, with D possibly matching TRBD2 (6 bases). This CDR3 region has 14 residues. Between the trimmed V and J ends, which lost 5 bases and 7 bases, there was a span of 15 bases. Germline-derived CDR1 and CDR2 are MNHEY and SMNVEV (reference sequence). This CDR3 reads CASSKPGVTNEQFF. CDR3 in DNA: TGTGCCAGCAGTAAGCCGGGAGTAACAAATGAGCAGTTCTTC.

The V call is TRBV4-2, the J call TRBJ2-5; tentative D call: TRBD2 (5 bases). The V gene's germline CDR1 is LGHNA and CDR2 YNFKEQ. This CDR3 contains 15 residues. V lost 1 base and J 5 bases, leaving 14 bases between the germline ends. CDR3 protein: CASSQGSASRETQYF. Here the CDR3 DNA reads TGTGCCAGCAGCCAAGGATCGGCTAGCAGGGAGACCCAGTACTTC.

The chain combines TRBV5-1 with TRBJ2-1, with 7 bases lining up with TRBD2. CDR1 and CDR2 (germline): SGHRS, YFSETQ. J lost 0 bases, V lost 4 bases, and 7 bases had no gene match. This CDR3 is built from 16 residues. CDR3 amino acids: CASSRTGTNSYNEQFF. The CDR3 bases are TGCGCCAGCAGCCGAACCGGGACTAACTCCTACAATGAGCAGTTCTTC.

The chain combines TRBV4-1 with TRBJ2-1; D unclear. From germline, CDR1 is MGHRA and CDR2 YSYEKL. The CDR3 length is 17 residues. The germline V and J ends were trimmed by 0 bases and 0 bases, with 12 bases remaining between them. This CDR3 reads CASSQDPSTVSYNEQFF. The CDR3 coding sequence is TGCGCCAGCAGCCAAGATCCGAGCACAGTCTCCTACAATGAGCAGTTCTTC.

The chain carries TRBV28 and TRBJ1-1; D uncertain. This CDR3 is built from 14 residues. Germline CDR1 reads MDHEN; CDR2 reads SYDVKM. V shed 2 bases and J shed 1 base, with 8 bases lying between them. CDR3 nucleotides: TGTGCCAGCAGTTTAATCCACCCGAACACTGAAGCTTTCTTT. Translation: CASSLIHPNTEAFF.

The gene calls are TRBV2 and TRBJ1-2; D remains unclear. The V gene's germline CDR1 is SNHLY and CDR2 FYNNEI. V was trimmed by 1 base and J by 8 bases, leaving 14 bases between them. The CDR3 contains 14 residues. CDR3 protein: CASSEVGNGRGYTF. As DNA, the CDR3 is TGTGCCAGCAGTGAAGTGGGGAACGGTCGGGGCTACACCTTC.

The chain carries TRBV7-2 and TRBJ2-5; 7 nucleotides match TRBD2. The V and J ends lost 6 bases and 0 bases, in that order; junction bases with no gene match: 10. There are 16 residues in the CDR3. CDR1 is SGHTA, CDR2 FQGNSA, per germline. CDR3 bases: TGTGCCAGCAGACCAGGGCTGGGGGGGAACCAAGAGACCCAGTACTTC. This sequence encodes CASRPGLGGNQETQYF.

V is TRBV5-4 and J is TRBJ2-1; 8 nucleotides align to TRBD2. The ends lost 4 bases at V and 10 bases at J; junction bases unmatched: 1. The CDR3 is 11 residues long. The germline CDR1 and CDR2 sequences are SGHNT and YYREEE (reference sequence). CDR3 sequence: CASSASGEQFF. CDR3 bases: TGTGCCAGCAGCGCTAGCGGGGAGCAGTTCTTC.

The rearrangement links TRBV10-3 to TRBJ2-1, with 7 nucleotides matching TRBD1. The CDR3 totals 14 residues. CDR1 and CDR2 from the germline V gene are ENHRY and SYGVKD. Trimming removed 4 bases from V and 6 bases from J; junction bases left unmatched: 6. CDR3 protein: CAISGQGTGNEQFF. The CDR3 DNA reads as TGTGCCATCAGTGGACAGGGAACCGGCAATGAGCAGTTCTTC.

J is TRBJ2-7 and V is TRBV13; 9 bases align to TRBD1. J lost 4 bases, V lost 7 bases, and 5 bases had no gene match. Per the germline V gene, CDR1 is PRHDT and CDR2 is FYEKMQ (reference sequence). This CDR3 has 13 residues. Here the CDR3 DNA reads TGTGCCAGCAAAGCACAGGGGGCTTACGAGCAGTACTTC. Residues: CASKAQGAYEQYF.

The chain recombines TRBV6-5 with TRBJ1-1; no firm D call. The germline V and J ends were trimmed by 0 bases and 1 base, with 9 bases remaining between them. The CDR3 totals 15 residues. In germline, CDR1 is MNHEY, CDR2 SVGAGI. CDR3 nucleotide sequence: TGTGCCAGCAGTTACTCGAACGCGGGGAACACTGAAGCTTTCTTT. Its protein product is CASSYSNAGNTEAFF.

The rearrangement uses TRBV28 and TRBJ2-5, with D uncertain. In germline, CDR1 is MDHEN, CDR2 SYDVKM. The CDR3 contains 13 residues. V lost 2 bases and J lost 0, with 4 bases in between. The CDR3 region is CASSLEYQETQYF. The CDR3 coding sequence is TGTGCCAGCAGTTTAGAGTACCAAGAGACCCAGTACTTC.

The gene calls are TRBV29-1 and TRBJ1-2; a possible D gene is TRBD1 (5 bases). Deletions cut 1 base from V and 4 bases from J, with 13 bases between. CDR1 SQVTM and CDR2 ANQGSEA come from the germline V gene. The CDR3 contains 14 residues. CDR3 DNA: TGCAGCGTTGAAGGTGTGGGGGTAGGCTATGGCTACACCTTC. This translates into CSVEGVGVGYGYTF. Variable domain in full (rest from reference TRBV29-1 and TRBJ1-2): SAVISQKPSRDICQRGTSLTIQCQVDSQVTMMFWYRQQPGQSLTLIATANQGSEATYESGFVIDKFPISRPNLTFSTLTVSNMSPEDSSIYLCSVEGVGVGYGYTFGSGTRLTVV.

V and J are TRBV7-8 and TRBJ2-1; 10 nucleotides line up with TRBD2. CDR1 is SGHVS and CDR2 is FQNEAQ in the germline V gene. The CDR3 totals 15 residues. J gave up 8 bases and V 5 bases, and 9 bases lay outside the gene matches. The CDR3 DNA follows: TGTGCCAGCAGCCCCCTAGCGGGAGATTTCGATGAGCAGTTCTTC. Encoded protein: CASSPLAGDFDEQFF.